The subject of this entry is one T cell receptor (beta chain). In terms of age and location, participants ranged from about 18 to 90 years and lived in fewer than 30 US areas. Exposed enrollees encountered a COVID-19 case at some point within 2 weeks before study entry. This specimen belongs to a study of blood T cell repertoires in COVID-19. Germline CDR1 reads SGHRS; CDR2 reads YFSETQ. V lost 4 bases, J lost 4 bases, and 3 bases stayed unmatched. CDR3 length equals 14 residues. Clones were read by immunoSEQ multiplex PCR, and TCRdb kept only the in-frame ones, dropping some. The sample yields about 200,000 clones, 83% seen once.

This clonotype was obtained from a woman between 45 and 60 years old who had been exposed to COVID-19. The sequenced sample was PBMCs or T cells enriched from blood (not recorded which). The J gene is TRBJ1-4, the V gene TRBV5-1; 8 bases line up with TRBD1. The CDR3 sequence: CASSRTGSNEKLFF. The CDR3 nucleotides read TGCGCCAGCAGCCGGACAGGGAGTAATGAAAAACTGTTTTTT.